One sample yielded the 19 T cell receptor beta chains listed below, sequenced in a study of T cell responses to AZD1222 COVID-19 vaccine. The table came from immunoSEQ multiplex PCR; TCRdb's copy has only in-frame clones and leaves some out. The repertoire has 90,000 to 150,000 clones, 87% of them found once; the top ten carry approximately 2.5%. The sequenced sample was peripheral blood, obtained 28 days after the second AZD1222 dose. These receptors all stem from an adult who received the AZD1222 COVID-19 vaccine.

This chain links TRBV6-6 with TRBJ1-3, with D unresolved. The germline gives CDR1 MNHNY, CDR2 SVGAGI (reference sequence). V shed 5 bases and J shed 1 base, with 3 bases lying between them. CDR3 length: 12 residues. CDR3: CASSTSGNTIYF. The CDR3 DNA reads as TGTGCCAGCAGTACATCTGGAAACACCATATATTTT.

For this clone: At one end, the junction sequence differs from germline, possibly due to a read error. The chain has TRBV3-1 (or the pseudogene TRBV3-2) and TRBJ2-1; the D gene is possibly TRBD1 (6 bases). The length of the CDR3 is 14 residues. Germline CDR1 LGHDT, CDR2 YNNKEL (reference sequence). CDR3 protein: CASSQGPAYNEQFF. In DNA, the CDR3 is TGTGCCAGTAGCCAGGGGCCCGCCTACAATGAGCAGTTCTTC.

The gene calls are TRBV30 and TRBJ1-1; 8 nucleotides match TRBD1. V was pared by 2 bases and J by 4 bases, with 3 bases of the junction left unmatched. CDR3 length: 13 residues. Germline V CDR1 and CDR2: GTSNPN, SVGIG (reference sequence). The CDR3 nucleotides read TGTGCCTGGAGTATTCAGGGGGCCACTGAAGCTTTCTTT. As protein: CAWSIQGATEAFF.

The V gene is TRBV10-3, the J gene TRBJ2-5; 10 nucleotides align to TRBD2. Germline CDR1 ENHRY, CDR2 SYGVKD. V shed 9 bases and J 1 base; nucleotides not matched to a gene: 2. The CDR3 is made up of 13 amino acids. The CDR3, as DNA: TGTGCCATGTCTAGCGGGGGCCAAGAGACCCAGTACTTC. Protein sequence: CAMSSGGQETQYF.

This clone occurred a few times. The genes are TRBV21-1 and TRBJ2-1; TRBD2 is the table's D call, not checked against the DNA. TRBV21-1 is shown as a pseudogene. This CDR3 spans 14 amino acids. As DNA, the CDR3 is TGTGCCAGCAGCAATCGACTAGCGGCCAATGAGCAGTTCTTC. As protein: CASSNRLAANEQFF.

This sequence joins TRBV3-1 (or the pseudogene TRBV3-2) and TRBJ1-4, with 11 bases that match TRBD1. Germline CDR1 is LGHDT and CDR2 is YNNKEL (reference sequence). The CDR3 runs to 16 residues. V shed 4 bases, J shed 2 bases, and the junction held 3 bases outside the gene matches. This CDR3 reads CASSRTGGSTNEKLFF. The CDR3, as DNA: TGTGCCAGCAGCCGGACAGGGGGCTCTACTAATGAAAAACTGTTTTTT.

The V gene is TRBV6-6, the J gene TRBJ1-1; TRBD1 matches 7 bases. V gave up 5 bases and J gave up 0 bases; unmatched junction bases: 12. The germline CDR1 and CDR2 sequences are MNHNY and SVGAGI (reference sequence). This CDR3 region has 17 residues. The CDR3 DNA sequence: TGTGCCAGCAGTCCGACAGGGTCCGGAAGGGTGAACACTGAAGCTTTCTTT. Encoded protein: CASSPTGSGRVNTEAFF.

This clone was detected only once. The gene calls are TRBV5-1 and TRBJ1-6; D not resolved. The V end was cut by 0 bases, the J end by 10 bases, with 11 bases between. The CDR3 is made up of 14 amino acids. CDR1 and CDR2 (germline): SGHRS, YFSETQ. In nucleotides, the CDR3 is TGCGCCAGCAGCTTGGGTACCGGGGAATCACCCCTCCACTTT. Translating gives CASSLGTGESPLHF.

The chain joins TRBV7-2 to TRBJ2-2, with 10 bases lining up with TRBD1. The CDR3 has 16 amino acids. With V trimmed by 5 bases and J by 0 bases, 3 bases remained unmatched. CDR1 and CDR2 (germline): SGHTA, FQGNSA. CDR3 DNA: TGTGCCAGCAGCCCGACAGGGGGCCCGAACACCGGGGAGCTGTTTTTT. It codes for CASSPTGGPNTGELFF.

This clone was counted only a few times. The chain combines TRBV6-6 with TRBJ1-1, with D hard to call. The length of the CDR3 is 14 residues. V lost 0 bases, J lost 4 bases, and 9 bases lay in between. Germline assignment: CDR1 MNHNY and CDR2 SVGAGI (reference sequence). The CDR3 sequence: CASSYSGSGTEAFF. In nucleotides, the CDR3 is TGTGCCAGCAGTTACTCGGGGTCGGGCACTGAAGCTTTCTTT.

The gene calls are TRBV7-2 and TRBJ1-1; 8 nucleotides agree with TRBD1. This CDR3 spans 15 amino acids. The ends lost 2 bases at V and 0 bases at J; junction bases unmatched: 2. Germline loops: CDR1 SGHTA, CDR2 FQGNSA. This chain's CDR3 is CASSLQGAVNTEAFF. The DNA for the CDR3 is TGTGCCAGCAGCTTACAGGGGGCGGTGAACACTGAAGCTTTCTTT.

This chain joins TRBV28 and TRBJ2-3, with D tentatively TRBD2 (5 bases). The CDR3 totals 14 residues. The germline CDR1 and CDR2 sequences are MDHEN and SYDVKM. V lost 3 bases, J lost 0 bases, and 7 bases lay in between. DNA for the CDR3: TGTGCCAGCAGTTTTGGGAGTAGCACAGATACGCAGTATTTT. Residues: CASSFGSSTDTQYF.

This chain connects TRBV5-4 to TRBJ2-7; D ambiguous. The germline V gene encodes CDR1 SGHNT and CDR2 YYREEE (reference sequence). This CDR3 is 15 amino acids long. V lost 4 bases to trimming and J lost 3 bases, with 17 bases between them. The CDR3 sequence: CASSAAPTMDYEQYF. The CDR3 region has the DNA TGTGCCAGCAGCGCCGCCCCCACAATGGACTACGAGCAGTACTTC.

This chain uses TRBV3-1 (or the pseudogene TRBV3-2) with TRBJ2-1; no firm D call. V lost 3 bases and J 0 bases, leaving 9 bases between the germline ends. The CDR3 consists of 15 residues. The germline CDR1 and CDR2 sequences are LGHDT and YNNKEL (reference sequence). CDR3 sequence: CASSQDTNSYNEQFF. DNA of the CDR3: TGTGCCAGCAGCCAGGATACCAACTCCTACAATGAGCAGTTCTTC.

The V and J genes are TRBV7-9 and TRBJ1-2; D remains unclear. This CDR3 spans 12 amino acids. V lost 5 bases, J lost 6 bases, and 10 bases lay in between. Looked up from germline, CDR1 is SEHNR and CDR2 is FQNEAQ (reference sequence). CDR3 in DNA: TGTGCCAGCAGCCGTATCGTAGATGGCTACACCTTC. This encodes CASSRIVDGYTF.

The chain employs TRBV3-1 (or the pseudogene TRBV3-2) and TRBJ1-2; TRBD1 might be the D (5 bases). Per the germline V gene, CDR1 is LGHDT and CDR2 is YNNKEL (reference sequence). Trimming took off 4 bases at V and 2 bases at J, with 11 bases between the two ends. This CDR3 contains 14 residues. The CDR3: CASSPSGTNYGYTF. CDR3 DNA sequence: TGTGCCAGCAGCCCGTCGGGGACCAACTATGGCTACACCTTC.

The CDR3 region is CASSYPGGGTDTQYF. In DNA, the CDR3 is TGTGCCAGCAGTTACCCAGGGGGTGGCACAGATACGCAGTATTTT. The J gene is TRBJ2-3, the V gene TRBV6-5, with 7 bases matching TRBD1. This CDR3 region has 15 residues. V lost 2 bases and J lost 1; bases outside the gene matches: 3. Germline V CDR1 and CDR2: MNHEY, SVGAGI.

The CDR3 region is CASSEDTYYTEAFF. DNA for the CDR3: TGTGCCAGTAGTGAAGACACGTATTACACTGAAGCTTTCTTT. The rearrangement uses TRBV19 and TRBJ1-1; D remains unclear. CDR3 length: 14 residues. Trimming shortened V by 5 bases and J by 3 bases, and 13 bases separated the two germline ends. Germline values: CDR1 LNHDA, CDR2 SQIVND (reference sequence).

The chain joins TRBV6-1 to TRBJ1-5; D remains unclear. The CDR3 is 15 amino acids. Germline values: CDR1 MNHNS, CDR2 SASEGT. V was shortened by 1 base and J by 1 base, with 8 bases between the two germline ends. CDR3 loop: CASSEGNASNQPQHF. CDR3 coding DNA: TGTGCCAGCAGTGAAGGAAACGCCAGCAATCAGCCCCAGCATTTT.